These 2 T cell receptor beta chains came from one sample sequenced in a study of regulatory T cells in long-lasting Graves disease. Regarding time point: persistent/refractory GD, antithyroid drugs over 5 years with positive TRAb. Isolated PBMC RNA provided the starting material for the TCR library. Relying on iRepertoire HTBI primers and Arm-PCR of CDR3 regions, the team built TCR beta libraries. TCRdb recomputed calls from the multiplex PCR reads with MiXCR, one row per CDR3 protein. The sample records roughly 490,000 distinct CDR3 sequences, 22% being singletons. Sequences were derived from peripheral blood mononuclear cells (PBMCs), sampled when the disease was refractory, from a patient treated with antithyroid drugs. The receptors were gathered from a female donor with Graves disease.

The chain uses TRBV6-2 or TRBV6-3 and TRBJ2-7; TRBD2 aligns across 8 bases. V dropped 3 bases and J dropped 2; count of bases not matched to a gene: 6. Germline V CDR1 and CDR2: MNHEY, SVGEGT. The CDR3 is made up of 15 amino acids. CDR3 in amino acids: CASSYHRGGAYEQYF. DNA for the CDR3: TGTGCCAGCAGTTATCACCGGGGGGGGGCCTACGAGCAGTACTTC.

This clonotype was picked up many times. V is TRBV11-2 and J is TRBJ2-7; no definite D call. CDR1 is SGHAT, CDR2 FQNNGV, per germline. Trimming removed 3 bases from V and 5 bases from J, with 2 bases in between. CDR3 size: 10 residues. The CDR3 here is CASSFNEQYF. In DNA form, the CDR3 reads TGTGCCAGCAGCTTTAACGAGCAGTACTTC.